This section outlines one T cell receptor (beta chain) sequence together with its context. This sample is part of a study of OX40 agonist ivuxolimab in advanced cancers. Repertoires were generated with immunoSEQ multiplex PCR, while TCRdb's copy carries only in-frame clones and drops some. This sample has about 41,000 clones, with around 83% found just once. Germline V gene data show CDR1 as SGHTA and CDR2 as FQGNSA. This CDR3 region has 15 residues. Trimming left V 4 bases short and J 0 bases short, with 7 bases between. The receptor's source is an adult with an advanced solid tumor such as melanoma, head and neck, liver or kidney cancer. This chain uses TRBV7-2 with TRBJ2-6; the D is unclear. The source was CD4+ or CD8+ T cells sorted from blood, collected in a trial of the OX40 agonist ivuxolimab. In DNA, the CDR3 is TGTGCCAGCAGCTCACAGAACTCTGGGGCCAACGTCCTGACTTTC. Its protein product is CASSSQNSGANVLTF. The variable domain in full, with the rest retrieved from reference TRBV7-2 and TRBJ2-6, is GAGVSQSPSNKVTEKGKDVELRCDPISGHTALYWYRQSLGQGLEFLIYFQGNSAPDKSGLPSDRFSAERTGGSVSTLTIQRTQQEDSAVYLCASSSQNSGANVLTFGAGSRLTVL.